The 17 T cell receptor beta chains presented below share a single source sample, sequenced in a study of cytomegalovirus exposure and HLA in healthy donors. Using immunoSEQ multiplex PCR, the repertoire was profiled, and TCRdb retains in-frame clones only, with some absent. The sample consists of about 160,000 clones, 86% of them appearing once. Sequenced sample: PBMCs. The receptor set was obtained from a woman between 18 and 30 years old in good health and CMV-seronegative.

This chain links TRBV7-2 with TRBJ2-7; maybe TRBD2 (6 bases). V lost 1 base and J lost 0, with 10 bases in between. Per germline, CDR1 SGHTA and CDR2 FQGNSA. CDR3 length: 15 amino acids. The CDR3, as DNA: TGTGCCAGCAGCTTAGAGGCGGGGAGCTCCTACGAGCAGTACTTC. It is translated as CASSLEAGSSYEQYF.

The chain couples TRBV5-6 to TRBJ2-7; the match to TRBD1 covers 8 bases. Germline V lookup: CDR1 SGHDT, CDR2 YYEEEE. The trim removed 2 bases at V and 5 bases at J, leaving 3 bases unmatched. The CDR3 extends over 13 amino acids. CDR3: CASSFETGDEQYF. In DNA, the CDR3 is TGTGCCAGCAGCTTCGAGACAGGGGACGAGCAGTACTTC.

The chain couples TRBV9 to TRBJ1-5, with D tentatively TRBD1 (5 bases). The CDR3 consists of 14 residues. With 1 base removed from V and 8 bases from J, the gap between germline ends came to 13 bases. Per the germline V gene, CDR1 is SGDLS and CDR2 is YYNGEE. CDR3: CASSVQGEREPQHF. CDR3 DNA sequence: TGTGCCAGCAGCGTACAAGGGGAAAGGGAGCCCCAGCATTTT.

V and J are TRBV5-4 and TRBJ1-2; 9 bases line up with TRBD1. The CDR3 consists of 14 residues. The V gene's germline CDR1 is SGHNT and CDR2 YYREEE (reference sequence). V shed 1 base and J 13 bases; nucleotides not matched to a gene: 11. CDR3 coding DNA: TGTGCCAGCAGCTTGAGTGGGACAGGGAGTAGGTCCACCTTC. Encoded protein: CASSLSGTGSRSTF.

This chain links TRBV5-1 with TRBJ2-7; 13 nucleotides align to TRBD2. The CDR3 contains 16 residues. V lost 4 bases and J lost 6; bases outside the gene matches: 10. Per germline, CDR1 SGHRS and CDR2 YFSETQ. CDR3 coding DNA: TGCGCCAGCAGCGGGGATCTAGGACTAGCGGGGGCCGAGCAGTACTTC. Its translation is CASSGDLGLAGAEQYF.

The V call is TRBV4-3, the J call TRBJ2-7; tentatively, D is TRBD2 (5 bases). In germline, CDR1 is LGHNA, CDR2 YSLEER. The CDR3 contains 15 residues. V lost 0 bases and J 4 bases, leaving 13 bases between the germline ends. The CDR3 coding sequence is TGCGCCAGCAGCCAAGAATTGGGGAGTGGGTACGAGCAGTACTTC. It encodes CASSQELGSGYEQYF.

The chain carries TRBV28 and TRBJ2-7; unclear D gene. Germline assignment: CDR1 MDHEN and CDR2 SYDVKM. Trimming removed 3 bases at V and 2 bases at J, with 5 bases between. The CDR3 sequence is 12 residues long. The CDR3 is CASSLRPYEQYF. For the CDR3, the DNA is TGTGCCAGCAGTTTGCGTCCCTACGAGCAGTACTTC.

This CDR3 reads CASSGWGGQGNEQFF. The CDR3 DNA follows: TGTGCCAGCAGTGGATGGGGAGGACAGGGCAATGAGCAGTTCTTC. This sequence joins TRBV6-1 and TRBJ2-1; 8 bases map to TRBD1. With V trimmed by 4 bases and J by 6 bases, 8 bases remained unmatched. The CDR3 is 15 amino acids. From germline, CDR1 is MNHNS and CDR2 SASEGT.

The chain employs TRBV5-4 and TRBJ1-1; D unresolved. Germline values: CDR1 SGHNT, CDR2 YYREEE (reference sequence). This CDR3 region has 14 residues. Trimming removed 1 base from V and 1 base from J, with 8 bases in between. The CDR3 sequence is CASSLPGGNTEAFF. The DNA of the CDR3 is TGTGCCAGCAGCTTGCCGGGAGGGAACACTGAAGCTTTCTTT.

The gene calls are TRBV15 and TRBJ2-1, with 7 nucleotides matching TRBD2. Per the germline V gene, CDR1 is LNHNV and CDR2 is YYDKDF (reference sequence). The CDR3 consists of 18 residues. V lost 5 bases to trimming and J lost 1 base; unmatched junction nucleotides: 14. The CDR3 loop is CATSLTRASGLSYNEQFF. The CDR3 bases are TGTGCCACCAGCTTGACCAGGGCTAGCGGATTATCCTACAATGAGCAGTTCTTC.

The sample holds one count of this clone. The chain has TRBV7-3 and TRBJ2-2, with TRBD2 matching over 7 bases. CDR3 length equals 15 residues. The V segment lost 5 bases and the J segment 4 bases; nucleotides outside the gene matches: 7. The germline V gene encodes CDR1 SGHTA and CDR2 FQGTGA. The DNA for the CDR3 is TGTGCCAGCAGCGAAAGGGGACTATCCACCGGGGAGCTGTTTTTT. Translating gives CASSERGLSTGELFF.

This clone was counted once. The V call is TRBV5-1, the J call TRBJ1-5; a possible D gene is TRBD1 (6 bases). The CDR3 contains 13 residues. Germline V gene data show CDR1 as SGHRS and CDR2 as YFSETQ. Trimming removed 5 bases at V and 4 bases at J, with 10 bases between. DNA of the CDR3: TGCGCCAGCAGTCCCACAGGGAATCAGCCCCAGCATTTT. It translates to CASSPTGNQPQHF.

The V and J genes are TRBV7-9 and TRBJ1-1, with 7 bases identical to TRBD1. After removal of 1 base from V and 4 bases from J, the junction contained 6 bases not matched to a gene. CDR3 length: 15 residues. Germline CDR1 reads SEHNR; CDR2 reads FQNEAQ (reference sequence). The CDR3, as DNA: TGTGCCAGCAGCTTAGGGAGACAGGGATCCACTGAAGCTTTCTTT. Translation: CASSLGRQGSTEAFF.

Here the CDR3 DNA reads TGTGCCAGCAGCTCTACAGGGGGAGACGGGAATGGCTACACCTTC. Its protein is CASSSTGGDGNGYTF. The J gene is TRBJ1-2, the V gene TRBV5-4; 8 positions agree with TRBD1. CDR1 and CDR2 from the germline V gene are SGHNT and YYREEE (reference sequence). There are 15 residues in the CDR3. Losses at the gene ends were 3 bases for V and 6 bases for J; bases not matched to a gene: 10.

The chain couples TRBV19 to TRBJ1-1; D gene unclear. The CDR3 sequence is 14 residues long. V lost 1 base, J lost 4 bases, and 10 bases lay in between. From germline, CDR1 is LNHDA and CDR2 SQIVND (reference sequence). The CDR3 sequence: CASSIAGMGTEAFF. CDR3 DNA sequence: TGTGCCAGTAGTATAGCGGGGATGGGCACTGAAGCTTTCTTT.

The V and J genes are TRBV9 and TRBJ1-2; perhaps TRBD1 as D (5 bases). There are 15 residues in the CDR3. Looked up from germline, CDR1 is SGDLS and CDR2 is YYNGEE. Trimming stripped 5 bases from V and 4 bases from J, with 18 bases between. The CDR3 region is CASSRGRGGLYGYTF. CDR3 in DNA: TGTGCCAGCAGTCGGGGGAGGGGAGGGCTCTATGGCTACACCTTC.

The chain recombines TRBV7-2 with TRBJ2-1; 8 nucleotides agree with TRBD2. The CDR3 length is 16 residues. The V segment lost 5 bases and the J segment 3 bases; nucleotides outside the gene matches: 9. Germline V lookup: CDR1 SGHTA, CDR2 FQGNSA. CDR3 DNA: TGTGCCAGCAGCGGGGGTAGCGGGACTTACTACAATGAGCAGTTCTTC. Protein sequence: CASSGGSGTYYNEQFF.